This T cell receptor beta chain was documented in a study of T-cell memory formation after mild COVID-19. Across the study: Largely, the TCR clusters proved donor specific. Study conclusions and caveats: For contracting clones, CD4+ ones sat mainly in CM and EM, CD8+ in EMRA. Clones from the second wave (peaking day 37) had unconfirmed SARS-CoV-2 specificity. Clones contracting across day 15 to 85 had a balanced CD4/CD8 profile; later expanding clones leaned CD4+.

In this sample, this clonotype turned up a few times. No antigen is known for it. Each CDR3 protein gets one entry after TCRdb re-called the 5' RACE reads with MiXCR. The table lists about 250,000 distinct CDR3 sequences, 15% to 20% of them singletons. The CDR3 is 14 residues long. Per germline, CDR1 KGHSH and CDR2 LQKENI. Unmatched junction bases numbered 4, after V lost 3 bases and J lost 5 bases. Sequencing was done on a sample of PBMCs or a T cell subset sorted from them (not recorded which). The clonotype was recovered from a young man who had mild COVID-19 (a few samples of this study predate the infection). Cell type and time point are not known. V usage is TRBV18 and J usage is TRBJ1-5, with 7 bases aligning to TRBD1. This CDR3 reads CASSPSGGDQPQHF. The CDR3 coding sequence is TGTGCCAGCTCACCTTCAGGGGGGGATCAGCCCCAGCATTTT.